The rows below give T cell receptor beta chains drawn from one sample of a study of CD8+CD57+ T cells in acquired aplastic anemia. In TCRdb, the reads were re-called with MiXCR into one record per CDR3 protein. The sample has about 58,000 distinct CDR3 sequences, roughly three fifths seen once. Material: sorted CD4+, CD8+, or CD8+CD57+ T cells (not recorded which) from PBMCs. The receptors come from a human donor with aplastic anemia. Each CDR3 is given with its conserved first and last residue. Each record gives: clone size, J gene, V gene, D gene, CDR3 protein, CDR3 DNA. The D gene is left open where the match is weak. Size is omitted from some rows. Given values are once, few, many or a class for expanded clones.

>.|TRBJ2-5|TRBV7-3|TRBD2
CASSLTQRGGCF
TGTGCCAGCAGCTTAACACAGCGGGGGGGCTGTTTC
>many|TRBJ2-1|TRBV5-6|.
CASSGGDSPYNEQFF
TGTGCCAGCAGCGGAGGGGACAGCCCCTACAATGAGCAGTTCTTC
>.|TRBJ2-1|TRBV10-3|TRBD2
CATWTSGGQNEQFF
TGTGCCACCTGGACTAGCGGGGGCCAAAATGAGCAGTTCTTC
>.|TRBJ1-2|TRBV5-1|TRBD1
CASSQGGQNNYGYTF
TGCGCCAGCAGCCAAGGGGGACAGAATAACTATGGCTACACCTTC
>many|TRBJ2-1|TRBV9|TRBD2
CASSPSGTSIGNEQFF
TGTGCCAGCAGCCCTTCCGGGACTAGCATTGGCAATGAGCAGTTCTTC
>many|TRBJ2-5|TRBV4-1|.
CASSPPDKDISETQYF
TGCGCCAGCAGCCCACCGGATAAGGACATTTCGGAGACCCAGTACTTC
>many|TRBJ2-4|TRBV12-3/TRBV12-4|.
CASSHSHSKNIQYF
TGTGCCAGCAGTCATAGTCATTCCAAAAACATTCAGTACTTC
>few|TRBJ1-4|TRBV20-1|.
CSARFSGGEKLFF
TGCAGTGCTAGATTCTCGGGGGGTGAAAAACTGTTTTTT
>.|TRBJ2-1|TRBV19|TRBD2
CASRSAGGLTNEQFF
TGTGCCAGTAGATCAGCGGGGGGCCTAACAAATGAGCAGTTCTTC
>.|TRBJ2-7|TRBV2|.
CASSEGGSNSYEQYF
TGTGCCAGCAGTGAAGGTGGGAGTAACTCCTACGAGCAGTACTTC
>.|TRBJ1-2|TRBV11-2|TRBD1
CASSLGTLGQGLFYGYTF
TGTGCCAGCAGCTTAGGCACCCTGGGACAGGGGCTGTTCTATGGCTACACCTTC
>few|TRBJ2-1|TRBV7-2|.
CASSPGFDEQFF
TGTGCCAGCTCACCAGGTTTCGATGAGCAGTTCTTC
>many|TRBJ1-5|TRBV19|.
CASSIFWGNSNQPQHF
TGTGCCAGTAGTATATTCTGGGGAAATAGCAATCAGCCCCAGCATTTT
>few|TRBJ1-1|TRBV19|.
CASSPGQLNTEAFF
TGTGCCAGTAGTCCTGGACAGTTGAACACTGAAGCTTTCTTT
>.|TRBJ2-7|TRBV20-1|.
CSALFPGTLTYEQYF
TGCAGTGCGCTATTCCCCGGGACATTAACCTACGAGCAGTACTTC
>.|TRBJ2-5|TRBV5-1|TRBD1
CASSAGTGKETQYF
TGCGCCAGCAGCGCCGGGACAGGAAAAGAGACCCAGTACTTC
>.|TRBJ2-3|TRBV7-6|.
CASSAWGTTDTQYF
TGTGCCAGCAGCGCTTGGGGAACCACAGATACGCAGTATTTT
>.|TRBJ1-2|TRBV25-1|TRBD1
CASSEYGPTGDYGYTF
TGTGCCAGCAGTGAGTATGGCCCGACAGGGGACTATGGCTACACTTTC
>few|TRBJ1-2|TRBV15|TRBD1
CATSAGTGRHLNYGYTF
TGTGCCACCAGCGCGGGGACAGGGAGGCACCTTAACTATGGCTACACCTTC
>.|TRBJ2-3|TRBV9|.
CASSVDYITDTQYF
TGTGCCAGCAGCGTAGACTACATCACAGATACGCAGTATTTT
>medium-sized|TRBJ2-7|TRBV2|.
CASSEKQGREYF
TGTGCCAGCAGTGAGAAACAGGGGAGGGAGTACTTC
>.|TRBJ1-5|TRBV15|.
CATSSGHNSNQPQHF
TGTGCCACCAGCAGCGGGCATAATAGCAATCAGCCCCAGCATTTT
>.|TRBJ2-1|TRBV10-3|TRBD1
CAIRATGQGYNEQFF
TGTGCCATCAGGGCTACCGGACAGGGATACAATGAGCAGTTCTTC
>.|TRBJ1-3|TRBV2|TRBD1
CASSEDPGTAGNTIYF
TGTGCCAGCAGTGAAGACCCCGGGACAGCTGGAAACACCATATATTTT
>many|TRBJ1-5|TRBV12-3/TRBV12-4|TRBD1
CASSFQPGTDHSNQPQHF
TGTGCCAGCAGTTTCCAACCTGGGACAGACCATAGCAATCAGCCCCAGCATTTT
>.|TRBJ2-5|TRBV19|.
CASSIGGGGETQYF
TGTGCCAGTAGTATAGGCGGAGGGGGAGAGACCCAGTACTTC
>.|TRBJ2-3|TRBV6-5|TRBD2
CASSLIRGGGTDTQYF
TGTGCCAGCAGTTTAATCCGGGGGGGCGGCACAGATACGCAGTATTTT
>.|TRBJ2-5|TRBV10-1|.
CASSETDNQETQYF
TGCGCCAGCAGTGAGACAGACAACCAAGAGACCCAGTACTTC
>many|TRBJ1-2|TRBV5-5|.
CASSLDTDPYYGYTF
TGTGCCAGCAGCTTGGATACCGACCCATACTATGGCTACACCTTC
>.|TRBJ1-6|TRBV14|TRBD1
CASSPSGQFNSPLHF
TGTGCCAGCTCACCATCGGGACAGTTCAATTCACCCCTCCACTTT